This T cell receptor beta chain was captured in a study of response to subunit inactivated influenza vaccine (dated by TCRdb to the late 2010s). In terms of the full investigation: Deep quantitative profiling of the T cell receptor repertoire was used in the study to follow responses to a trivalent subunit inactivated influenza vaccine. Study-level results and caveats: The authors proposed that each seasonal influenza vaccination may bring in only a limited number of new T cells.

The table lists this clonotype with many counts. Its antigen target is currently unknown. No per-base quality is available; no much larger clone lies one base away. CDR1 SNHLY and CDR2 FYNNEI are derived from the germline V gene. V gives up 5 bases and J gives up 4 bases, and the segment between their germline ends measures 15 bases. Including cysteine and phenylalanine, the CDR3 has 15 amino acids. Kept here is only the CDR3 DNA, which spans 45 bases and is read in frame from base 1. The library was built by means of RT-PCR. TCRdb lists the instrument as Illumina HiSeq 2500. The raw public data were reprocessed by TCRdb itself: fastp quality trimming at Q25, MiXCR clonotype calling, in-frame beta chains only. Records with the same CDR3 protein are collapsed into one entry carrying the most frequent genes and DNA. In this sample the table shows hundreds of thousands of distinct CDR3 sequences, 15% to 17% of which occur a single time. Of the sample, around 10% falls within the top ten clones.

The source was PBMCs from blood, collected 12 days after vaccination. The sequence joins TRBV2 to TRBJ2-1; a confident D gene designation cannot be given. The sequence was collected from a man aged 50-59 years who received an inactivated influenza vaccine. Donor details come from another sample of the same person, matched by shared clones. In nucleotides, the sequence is TGTGCCAGCAGTCTATCTTATGGATCATACAATGAGCAGTTCTTC. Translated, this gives CASSLSYGSYNEQFF.